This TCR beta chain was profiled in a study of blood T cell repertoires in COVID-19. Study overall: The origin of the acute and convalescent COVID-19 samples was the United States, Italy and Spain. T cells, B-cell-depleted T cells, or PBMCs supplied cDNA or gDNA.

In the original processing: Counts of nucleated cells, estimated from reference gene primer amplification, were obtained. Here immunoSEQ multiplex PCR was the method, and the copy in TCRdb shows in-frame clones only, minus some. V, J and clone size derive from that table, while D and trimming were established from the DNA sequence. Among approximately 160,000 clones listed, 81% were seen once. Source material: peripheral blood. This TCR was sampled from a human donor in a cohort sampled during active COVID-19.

The chain's CDR3 is CASSLTGGSGNQPQHF. The CDR3 nucleotides are TGTGCCAGCAGCTTGACAGGGGGCAGTGGCAATCAGCCCCAGCATTTT. The chain recombines TRBV7-8 with TRBJ1-5; 10 bases line up with TRBD1. The CDR3 has 16 residues. Germline trimming cut 3 bases from V and 2 bases from J; bases unmatched to any gene: 4. Germline V lookup: CDR1 SGHVS, CDR2 FQNEAQ.